This TCR beta chain was captured in a study of shared clonotypes between healthy human individuals. General study points: Naive subsets tended to show greater estimated richness than memory subsets. Sorted-subset sequencing was shown by rarefaction to be incomplete despite large depth.

Sorted-subset replicate PCRs used 150 to 200 ng of genomic DNA. This amount corresponded to about 30,000 T cell genomes. Methods used by the authors: Filtering was not the same, since immunoSEQ gave junction-only sequences without quality scores. TCRdb's copy holds only in-frame clones and misses some; the assay was immunoSEQ multiplex PCR. V and J calls plus clone size are reproduced from that table; the DNA served to infer D and trimming. The profile shows approximately 2,300,000 clones, about 90% of them singletons. Remarks on this clone: Antigen: not known.

V was shortened by 0 bases and J by 5 bases, with 10 bases between the two germline ends. This CDR3 contains 14 residues. Germline V CDR1 and CDR2: MGHRA, YSYEKL. The specimen was naive CD4+ T cells from PBMCs. Subset in this sample: CD45RA+ positively selected. This TCR was sampled from a man aged 18-30 years in good health. Some clones in this sample may be carry-over from other donors' samples. The chain employs TRBV4-1 and TRBJ1-2; D gene uncertain. The CDR3 reads CASSQEEGWYGYTF. The CDR3 bases are TGCGCCAGCAGCCAAGAAGAAGGGTGGTATGGCTACACCTTC.